Listed here are 26 T cell receptor beta chains from one sample, sequenced in a study of siplizumab effects on memory and regulatory T cells. Data came from immunoSEQ multiplex PCR; TCRdb stores just in-frame clones and leaves some out. The data show about 10,000 clones, with 46% seen just once and about 20% held by the top ten. These receptors' targets are unknown. Over a period of roughly 6 days at 37 degrees C, the mixed lymphocyte reaction cells were cocultured. Sequencing input: CFSE-low (dividing) CD4+ T cells sorted from an allogeneic mixed lymphocyte reaction. The source is a human donor in good health; the cells came from an allogeneic mixed lymphocyte reaction.

The chain has TRBV6-6 and TRBJ2-7; 8 nucleotides align to TRBD1. With 6 bases clipped from V and 4 bases from J, the junction kept 8 bases outside the gene matches. The CDR3 is 14 residues long. Germline CDR1 and CDR2: MNHNY and SVGAGI (reference sequence). This CDR3 is CASSHFQGAYEQYF. In nucleotides, the CDR3 is TGTGCCAGCAGCCACTTCCAGGGGGCTTACGAGCAGTACTTC.

This chain joins TRBV5-4 and TRBJ1-2; 8 nucleotides match TRBD1. There are 13 residues in the CDR3. V shed 4 bases and J 6 bases; nucleotides not matched to a gene: 5. Looked up from germline, CDR1 is SGHNT and CDR2 is YYREEE (reference sequence). CDR3 residues: CASSPRTGNGYTF. CDR3 nucleotides: TGTGCCAGCAGCCCTAGGACAGGGAATGGCTACACCTTC.

The genes are TRBV6-1 and TRBJ2-3; D not resolved. V gave up 5 bases and J gave up 7 bases, with 10 bases separating them. Germline V lookup: CDR1 MNHNS, CDR2 SASEGT. CDR3 length equals 12 residues. CDR3: CASSKPWYTQYF. Written as DNA, the CDR3 is TGTGCCAGCAGTAAACCCTGGTATACGCAGTATTTT.

In regard to this clone: One end of the junction is discordant with germline, which a read error may explain. The chain uses TRBV30 and TRBJ1-2; tentatively, D is TRBD1 (5 bases). Germline V lookup: CDR1 GTSNPN, CDR2 SVGIG (reference sequence). CDR3 length equals 10 residues. In DNA form, the CDR3 reads TGTGCCTGGAGTGACAGGATTCCAGACTTC. The encoded protein is CAWSDRIPDF.

This clone was observed a few times. The genes are TRBV2 and TRBJ2-4; 8 bases agree with TRBD2. Germline lookup yields CDR1 SNHLY and CDR2 FYNNEI. With V trimmed by 2 bases and J by 3 bases, 3 bases remained unmatched. The length of the CDR3 is 15 residues. The CDR3: CASSELAGGKNIQYF. As DNA, the CDR3 is TGTGCCAGCAGTGAACTGGCGGGGGGCAAAAACATTCAGTACTTC.

The rearrangement uses TRBV30 and TRBJ2-1; 10 bases are shared with TRBD1. From germline, CDR1 is GTSNPN and CDR2 SVGIG (reference sequence). This CDR3 contains 12 residues. V dropped 7 bases and J dropped 12; count of bases not matched to a gene: 9. DNA of the CDR3: TGTGCCTCGACCCGGGACAGGGGTACGCAGTTCTTC. It specifies CASTRDRGTQFF.

This clone was recorded a few times. The sample contains more than one DNA sequence encoding this CDR3. The V gene is TRBV18, the J gene TRBJ1-2; D not resolved. Germline V gives CDR1 KGHSH, CDR2 LQKENI. CDR3 size: 15 residues. Trimming removed 3 bases from V and 4 bases from J, with 15 bases in between. CDR3 sequence reads: CASSPGSGLVYGYTF. The CDR3 nucleotides are TGTGCCAGCTCACCGGGGAGCGGTTTGGTCTATGGCTACACCTTC.

This sequence joins TRBV7-3 and TRBJ2-2, with D hard to call. Deletions cut 5 bases from V and 6 bases from J, with 10 bases between. CDR1 and CDR2 from the germline V gene are SGHTA and FQGTGA. The CDR3 contains 13 residues. The CDR3 region is CASSRTGSGELFF. The DNA of the CDR3 is TGTGCCAGCAGCCGAACCGGGTCCGGGGAGCTGTTTTTT.

The chain has TRBV6-6 and TRBJ1-1, with a possible D match to TRBD1 (5 bases). Per germline, CDR1 MNHNY and CDR2 SVGAGI (reference sequence). This CDR3 contains 14 residues. Trimming stripped 4 bases from V and 3 bases from J, with 12 bases between. CDR3 in amino acids: CASSWGPRDTEAFF. The CDR3 DNA is TGTGCCAGCAGTTGGGGACCCAGGGACACTGAAGCTTTCTTT.

The rearrangement uses TRBV28 and TRBJ2-5, with D perhaps assigned TRBD1 or TRBD2 (6 bases each). V was pared by 3 bases and J by 6 bases, with 17 bases between. Germline V lookup: CDR1 MDHEN, CDR2 SYDVKM. The CDR3 extends over 15 amino acids. The CDR3 region is CASSFGRGARQTQYF. The CDR3 DNA reads TGTGCCAGCAGTTTCGGAAGGGGGGCCCGTCAGACCCAGTACTTC.

The chain has TRBV18 and TRBJ1-1; weak D call: TRBD1 (6 bases). The CDR3 length is 14 residues. The V gene lost 8 bases and the J gene lost 0 bases, with 13 bases spanning the gap. The germline CDR1 and CDR2 sequences are KGHSH and LQKENI. The CDR3 DNA sequence: TGTGCCAGCGCCATCGGACAGCTGAACACTGAAGCTTTCTTT. Translating gives CASAIGQLNTEAFF.

The chain couples TRBV18 to TRBJ2-6; 9 positions agree with TRBD2. CDR3 length equals 19 residues. The V gene's germline CDR1 is KGHSH and CDR2 LQKENI. With 1 base clipped from V and 2 bases from J, the junction kept 9 bases outside the gene matches. CDR3 sequence reads: CASSPRLREGSPGANVLTF. For the CDR3, the DNA is TGTGCCAGCTCACCACGTTTGCGGGAGGGGTCCCCTGGGGCCAACGTCCTGACTTTC.

This clone was seen a few times. This chain uses TRBV30 with TRBJ1-4; possibly TRBD1 for D (5 bases). CDR1 and CDR2 (germline): GTSNPN, SVGIG (reference sequence). Between the trimmed V and J ends, which lost 1 base and 10 bases, there was a span of 16 bases. There are 14 residues in the CDR3. CDR3 DNA sequence: TGTGCCTGGAGTGAGACCTGGGGGGATGGAAAACTGTTTTTT. Its translation: CAWSETWGDGKLFF. Full variable domain (remainder filled in from reference TRBV30 and TRBJ1-4): SQTIHQWPATLVQPVGSPLSLECTVEGTSNPNLYWYRQAAGRGLQLLFYSVGIGQISSEVPQNLSASRPQDRQFILSSKKLLLSDSGFYLCAWSETWGDGKLFFGSGTQLSVL.

This clone was observed a handful of times. The chain carries TRBV25-1 and TRBJ2-3; D possibly uses TRBD1 or TRBD2 (8 bases each). The CDR3 is 17 residues long. The V end was cut by 6 bases, the J end by 0 bases, with 19 bases between. The germline gives CDR1 MGHDK, CDR2 SYGVNS. The CDR3 is CASSPGGTGTSTDTQYF. CDR3 nucleotides: TGTGCCAGCAGCCCGGGGGGGACAGGTACTAGCACAGATACGCAGTATTTT.

This clone was detected only a few times. The V and J genes are TRBV11-2 and TRBJ2-7, with 7 bases lining up with TRBD2. V shed 5 bases, J shed 2 bases, and the junction held 0 bases outside the gene matches. The V gene's germline CDR1 is SGHAT and CDR2 FQNNGV. The CDR3 has 12 amino acids. The DNA for the CDR3 is TGTGCCAGCAGCGCGGGGGCCTACGAGCAGTACTTC. It specifies CASSAGAYEQYF.

Only a few counts were recorded for this clone. CDR3 residues: CASRDTGFAGELFF. DNA for the CDR3: TGTGCCAGCAGGGATACAGGGTTCGCCGGGGAGCTGTTTTTT. The chain employs TRBV2 and TRBJ2-2; D is possibly TRBD1 (6 bases). Germline loops: CDR1 SNHLY, CDR2 FYNNEI. V lost 6 bases and J 6 bases, leaving 14 bases between the germline ends. The CDR3 loop spans 14 amino acids.

The CDR3 reads CASMEEAKNIQYF. The CDR3 nucleotides read TGTGCCAGCATGGAAGAAGCCAAAAACATTCAGTACTTC. The chain links TRBV2 to TRBJ2-4; D is unresolved. In germline, CDR1 is SNHLY, CDR2 FYNNEI. This CDR3 is 13 amino acids long. Trimming stripped 7 bases from V and 0 bases from J, with 7 bases between.

V gene TRBV28 combines with J gene TRBJ2-7; the match to TRBD1 covers 7 bases. CDR3 length: 15 residues. In germline, CDR1 is MDHEN, CDR2 SYDVKM. The ends lost 2 bases at V and 2 bases at J; junction bases unmatched: 6. The CDR3 nucleotides are TGTGCCAGCAGTTTAAGCGGTGGGACAGCCTACGAGCAGTACTTC. Translating gives CASSLSGGTAYEQYF.

This chain links TRBV5-4 with TRBJ2-3, with 8 bases identical to TRBD2. The CDR3 is 14 residues long. Germline CDR1 and CDR2: SGHNT and YYREEE (reference sequence). V dropped 0 bases and J dropped 4; count of bases not matched to a gene: 1. CDR3 nucleotide sequence: TGTGCCAGCAGCTTGGCAGCGGGAGCAGATACGCAGTATTTT. Translated, it gives CASSLAAGADTQYF.

The rearrangement joins TRBV11-3 to TRBJ1-1, with D possibly matching TRBD1 (6 bases). CDR3 length: 14 residues. CDR1 SGHNT and CDR2 YENEEA come from the germline V gene. Trimming took 2 bases from V and 3 from J, leaving 10 bases between them. The CDR3 region is CASSLQGKDTEAFF. The CDR3 bases are TGTGCCAGCAGCTTACAGGGGAAGGACACTGAAGCTTTCTTT.

This clone has more than one count but fewer than ten. The V and J genes are TRBV5-1 and TRBJ2-4; the D gene is possibly TRBD1 (7 bases). Trimming removed 4 bases at V and 3 bases at J, with 14 bases between. This CDR3 comprises 15 residues. The germline CDR1 and CDR2 sequences are SGHRS and YFSETQ. The CDR3 DNA reads TGCGCCAGCAGCCTGGGGCAGGGGGGCAAAAACATTCAGTACTTC. It translates to CASSLGQGGKNIQYF. The whole variable domain, filled in from reference TRBV5-1 and TRBJ2-4, reads KAGVTQTPRYLIKTRGQQVTLSCSPISGHRSVSWYQQTPGQGLQFLFEYFSETQRNKGNFPGRFSGRQFSNSRSEMNVSTLELGDSALYLCASSLGQGGKNIQYFGAGTRLSVL.

Only a few counts were recorded for this clone. The genes are TRBV28 and TRBJ2-4, with TRBD2 as a possible D gene (7 bases). V lost 3 bases to trimming and J lost 9 bases, with 18 bases between them. The CDR3 is 15 amino acids. Germline-derived CDR1 and CDR2 are MDHEN and SYDVKM. The CDR3 loop is CASSFAGGRGGIQYF. CDR3 in DNA: TGTGCCAGCAGTTTCGCGGGCGGGAGAGGGGGCATTCAGTACTTC.

This sequence joins TRBV5-4 and TRBJ2-3; TRBD1 aligns across 7 bases. Germline V gene sequence: CDR1 SGHNT, CDR2 YYREEE (reference sequence). With 6 bases clipped from V and 7 bases from J, the junction kept 14 bases outside the gene matches. The CDR3 covers 15 residues. CDR3 residues: CASTTPMTGTNTQYF. In DNA, the CDR3 is TGTGCCAGCACGACCCCAATGACAGGGACGAATACGCAGTATTTT.

This clone was recorded a few times. The chain links TRBV4-1 to TRBJ1-1; tentative D call: TRBD1 (6 bases). CDR1 and CDR2 from the germline V gene are MGHRA and YSYEKL. CDR3 size: 16 residues. The V and J ends lost 0 bases and 1 base respectively, with 12 bases between them. In DNA, the CDR3 is TGCGCCAGCAGCCAAGATCGTGGACAGACGAACACTGAAGCTTTCTTT. The encoded protein is CASSQDRGQTNTEAFF.

V usage is TRBV28 and J usage is TRBJ2-7, with D perhaps TRBD1 or TRBD2 (5 bases each). CDR1 is MDHEN and CDR2 is SYDVKM in the germline V gene. This CDR3 spans 15 amino acids. The V end lost 11 bases, the J end lost 4 bases, and 24 bases lay between the germline ends. For the CDR3, the DNA is TGTGCCGGAGCGGATTCACGGGGCCTACCTTACGAGCAGTACTTC. Its translation: CAGADSRGLPYEQYF.

This clone was observed a few times. The chain uses TRBV6-5 and TRBJ1-1; no clear D. The CDR3 is made up of 13 amino acids. Germline V gives CDR1 MNHEY, CDR2 SVGAGI. Trimming cost V 8 bases and J 5 bases, with 15 bases left between them. CDR3 coding DNA: TGTGCCAGCGGAAGGACGGCGGGTACTGAAGCTTTCTTT. This gives the protein CASGRTAGTEAFF.